Following are 29 T cell receptor beta chains from one sample sequenced in a study of shared clonotypes between healthy human individuals. Libraries were prepared by immunoSEQ multiplex PCR; TCRdb keeps only in-frame clonotypes and omits some of them. Of around 2,000,000 clones listed, roughly 95% are singletons. Sequencing used naive CD4+ T cells sorted from blood. Subset noted: CD45RA+ positively selected. The receptors originated from a man aged 18-30 years in good health.

This chain joins TRBV5-1 and TRBJ2-2, with D possibly matching TRBD2 (5 bases). V gave up 5 bases and J gave up 1 base, with 9 bases separating them. The length of the CDR3 is 14 residues. The V gene's germline CDR1 is SGHRS and CDR2 YFSETQ. CDR3 sequence: CASRIGGNTGELFF. The CDR3 coding sequence is TGCGCCAGCAGGATTGGAGGGAACACCGGGGAGCTGTTTTTT.

The chain recombines TRBV5-1 with TRBJ2-2; D gene uncertain. This CDR3 contains 14 residues. Deletions cut 4 bases from V and 2 bases from J, with 9 bases between. The germline V gene encodes CDR1 SGHRS and CDR2 YFSETQ. CDR3 coding DNA: TGCGCCAGCAGCCCAGATTTTAACACCGGGGAGCTGTTTTTT. As protein: CASSPDFNTGELFF.

The CDR3 bases are TGTGCCAGCAGTTATGGAATTTTAAATTCACCCCTCCACTTT. This encodes CASSYGILNSPLHF. The gene calls are TRBV6-5 and TRBJ1-6; D unresolved. CDR1 MNHEY and CDR2 SVGAGI come from the germline V gene. CDR3 length: 14 amino acids. The V and J ends lost 3 bases and 7 bases respectively, with 10 bases between them.

The CDR3 reads CAISVWGGRDSYEQYF. The CDR3 region has the DNA TGTGCCATCAGTGTGTGGGGGGGAAGGGACTCCTACGAGCAGTACTTC. V is TRBV10-3 and J is TRBJ2-7; TRBD2 matches 7 bases. Germline V gene data show CDR1 as ENHRY and CDR2 as SYGVKD. The trim removed 4 bases at V and 0 bases at J, leaving 9 bases unmatched. This CDR3 has 16 residues.

The J gene is TRBJ1-1, the V gene TRBV28; no definite D call. The germline CDR1 and CDR2 sequences are MDHEN and SYDVKM. Between the trimmed V and J ends, which lost 5 bases and 1 base, there was a span of 8 bases. This CDR3 is 13 amino acids long. The CDR3 DNA reads as TGTGCCAGCAGTGGCCGACAGAACACTGAAGCTTTCTTT. Translated: CASSGRQNTEAFF. Combining the CDR3 with reference TRBV28 and TRBJ1-1 gives the whole variable domain DVKVTQSSRYLVKRTGEKVFLECVQDMDHENMFWYRQDPGLGLRLIYFSYDVKMKEKGDIPEGYSVSREKKERFSLILESASTNQTSMYLCASSGRQNTEAFFGQGTRLTVV.

This chain connects TRBV19 to TRBJ2-2; D gene unclear. Germline values: CDR1 LNHDA, CDR2 SQIVND (reference sequence). V lost 6 bases and J 6 bases, leaving 5 bases between the germline ends. This CDR3 has 11 residues. As DNA, the CDR3 is TGTGCCAGTAGGGGTCCCGGGGAGCTGTTTTTT. It codes for CASRGPGELFF.

The chain links TRBV5-1 to TRBJ2-1; D is ambiguous. The CDR3 extends over 13 amino acids. V was trimmed by 0 bases and J by 5 bases, leaving 6 bases between them. CDR1 SGHRS and CDR2 YFSETQ come from the germline V gene. The CDR3 nucleotides are TGCGCCAGCAGCTTGGACAATCACAATGAGCAGTTCTTC. It translates to CASSLDNHNEQFF.

The rearrangement uses TRBV27 and TRBJ2-7, with 12 bases aligning to TRBD2. This CDR3 has 16 amino acids. V lost 4 bases, J lost 2 bases, and 6 bases stayed unmatched. CDR1 is MNHEY, CDR2 SMNVEV, per germline (reference sequence). CDR3 sequence (DNA): TGTGCCAGCAGTTCCGGACTAGCGGGACCCCCCTACGAGCAGTACTTC. Protein product: CASSSGLAGPPYEQYF.

The chain recombines TRBV9 with TRBJ1-4, with D uncertain. The CDR3 has 15 amino acids. The V end lost 0 bases, the J end lost 5 bases, and 11 bases lay between the germline ends. Per germline, CDR1 SGDLS and CDR2 YYNGEE. CDR3 DNA sequence: TGTGCCAGCAGCGTAGCTCCCGTCGGGAATGAAAAACTGTTTTTT. Protein: CASSVAPVGNEKLFF.

The chain combines TRBV9 with TRBJ2-1, with D hard to call. The CDR3 covers 13 residues. V shed 1 base and J shed 7 bases, with 9 bases lying between them. Germline V CDR1 and CDR2: SGDLS, YYNGEE. The CDR3 sequence: CASSVTGLNEQFF. In nucleotides, the CDR3 is TGTGCCAGCAGCGTAACTGGGCTAAATGAGCAGTTCTTC.

The chain combines TRBV14 with TRBJ2-7; no clear D gene. V was clipped by 5 bases and J by 3 bases, with 8 bases between them. Per germline, CDR1 SGHDN and CDR2 FVKESK. The CDR3 is made up of 12 amino acids. CDR3 in DNA: TGTGCCAGCAGCTTCCAAGTCTACGAGCAGTACTTC. Its protein product is CASSFQVYEQYF.

The rearrangement joins TRBV7-9 to TRBJ1-5; 7 bases line up with TRBD1. This CDR3 is built from 15 residues. J was trimmed by 1 base and V by 3 bases; bases with no gene match: 3. Per germline, CDR1 SEHNR and CDR2 FQNEAQ (reference sequence). CDR3 residues: CASSFQGGSNQPQHF. As DNA, the CDR3 is TGTGCCAGCAGCTTCCAGGGGGGAAGCAATCAGCCCCAGCATTTT.

This chain joins TRBV2 and TRBJ1-4, with TRBD1 matching 8 bases. V lost 6 bases, J lost 8 bases, and 14 bases stayed unmatched. The CDR3 runs to 16 residues. Germline lookup yields CDR1 SNHLY and CDR2 FYNNEI. CDR3 in DNA: TGTGCCAGCAGGCAAACTTTGGACAGGGTAGGGGAAAAACTGTTTTTT. Residues: CASRQTLDRVGEKLFF. The complete variable domain, with remaining parts taken from reference TRBV2 and TRBJ1-4, reads EPEVTQTPSHQVTQMGQEVILRCVPISNHLYFYWYRQILGQKVEFLVSFYNNEISEKSEIFDDQFSVERPDGSNFTLKIRSTKLEDSAMYFCASRQTLDRVGEKLFFGSGTQLSVL.

Details on this clone: Additional DNA sequences in this sample encode the identical CDR3. The chain has TRBV6-5 and TRBJ1-1; perhaps TRBD1 as D (5 bases). The CDR3 is made up of 13 amino acids. The germline V and J ends were trimmed by 3 bases and 5 bases, with 10 bases remaining between them. Germline V gene data show CDR1 as MNHEY and CDR2 as SVGAGI. DNA of the CDR3: TGTGCCAGCAGTTATGTGGGGGGGACTGAAGCTTTCTTT. It encodes CASSYVGGTEAFF.

Regarding this clone: Other DNA sequences from this sample encode an identical CDR3 as well. The chain is built from TRBV28 and TRBJ1-4; D remains unclear. Germline V gene lookup returns CDR1 MDHEN and CDR2 SYDVKM. The V end was cut by 3 bases, the J end by 4 bases, with 9 bases between. The CDR3 length is 14 residues. The DNA of the CDR3 is TGTGCCAGCAGTTTGGCGGGGTTTAATGAAAAACTGTTTTTT. As protein: CASSLAGFNEKLFF.

In its sample, this clone was seen once. The chain uses TRBV11-2 and TRBJ2-5; no reliable D call. Germline V CDR1 and CDR2: SGHAT, FQNNGV. CDR3 length: 11 amino acids. Between the trimmed V and J ends, which lost 4 bases and 5 bases, there was a span of 5 bases. The CDR3: CASSSIETQYF. The CDR3, as DNA: TGTGCCAGCAGCTCAATCGAGACCCAGTACTTC.

As concerns this clone: At one end the junction does not follow the germline gene, possibly because of a read error. The chain has TRBV11-2 and TRBJ1-1, with a possible D match to TRBD1 (6 bases). CDR3 length: 13 residues. Germline assignment: CDR1 SGHAT and CDR2 FQNNGV. The DNA for the CDR3 is TGTGCCAGCAGCTTAGACAGGGGTGGGCCGCTTCTCTTT. This encodes CASSLDRGGPLLF.

On this clone: No DNA is shown, since the ends of the CDR3 on it are uncertain; the CDR3 is the one TCRdb lists. This chain uses TRBV21-1 with TRBJ2-1; the table calls TRBD2, which could not be checked here. TRBV21-1 is labeled a pseudogene. The CDR3 is 16 residues long, ends included. This CDR3 reads CASSKWASGTHNEQFF.

This sequence joins TRBV10-3 and TRBJ1-1; 8 bases line up with TRBD1. The germline V gene encodes CDR1 ENHRY and CDR2 SYGVKD. Trimming took 6 bases from V and 4 from J; bases not matched to a gene: 4. This CDR3 comprises 13 residues. In DNA form, the CDR3 reads TGTGCCATCAGAATGGACAGGGTCACTGAAGCTTTCTTT. It encodes CAIRMDRVTEAFF.

In this sample, this clone turned up once. The chain links TRBV10-3 to TRBJ1-6; D is undetermined. Trimming left V 4 bases short and J 6 bases short, with 7 bases between. Germline CDR1 is ENHRY and CDR2 is SYGVKD. This CDR3 spans 13 amino acids. CDR3 in amino acids: CAISGELNSPLHF. CDR3 sequence (DNA): TGTGCCATCAGTGGAGAGCTTAATTCACCCCTCCACTTT.

This clone was seen once. The J gene is TRBJ2-4, the V gene TRBV7-2, with D perhaps matching TRBD2 (5 bases). The germline V gene has CDR1 SGHTA and CDR2 FQGNSA. The CDR3 consists of 12 residues. Trimming left V 8 bases short and J 7 bases short, with 12 bases between. CDR3: CASGPPGNIQYF. DNA for the CDR3: TGTGCCAGCGGCCCGCCGGGGAACATTCAGTACTTC.

The V call is TRBV7-9, the J call TRBJ2-5; TRBD1 aligns across 11 bases. In germline, CDR1 is SEHNR, CDR2 FQNEAQ (reference sequence). V was pared by 5 bases and J by 5 bases, with 7 bases of the junction left unmatched. CDR3 length: 15 residues. The CDR3 sequence: CASSKDRGQVETQYF. Written as DNA, the CDR3 is TGTGCCAGCAGCAAGGACAGGGGGCAGGTGGAGACCCAGTACTTC.

To note about this clone: Because it lacks the conserved phenylalanine or tryptophan at the end, this CDR3 is likely a read error. The gene calls are TRBV5-6 and TRBJ1-3; D is unclear. V lost 6 bases to trimming and J lost 4 bases, with 11 bases between them. CDR3 length equals 13 residues. Germline-derived CDR1 and CDR2 are SGHDT and YYEEEE. This CDR3 is CASTKTGGNTIYL. The CDR3 DNA is TGTGCCAGCACCAAAACGGGGGGAAACACCATATATCTT.

This sequence joins TRBV5-1 and TRBJ1-5, with D hard to call. The CDR3 sequence is 14 residues long. V was clipped by 3 bases and J by 4 bases, with 11 bases between them. CDR1 SGHRS and CDR2 YFSETQ come from the germline V gene. CDR3 DNA sequence: TGCGCCAGCAGCTGGGGTTTCGAAAATCAGCCCCAGCATTTT. It specifies CASSWGFENQPQHF.

The chain uses TRBV7-2 and TRBJ1-1, with D uncertain. The CDR3 spans 12 residues. In germline, CDR1 is SGHTA, CDR2 FQGNSA. The V gene lost 0 bases and the J gene lost 8 bases, with 7 bases spanning the gap. Written as DNA, the CDR3 is TGTGCCAGCAGCTTAGCTCTCTCGGAAGCTTTCTTT. Protein product: CASSLALSEAFF.

DNA for the CDR3: TGTGCCTGGAGTGTACTTAGAGGACGAACACAAGAGACCCAGTACTTC. Encoded protein: CAWSVLRGRTQETQYF. The chain employs TRBV30 and TRBJ2-5; no reliable D call. Looked up from germline, CDR1 is GTSNPN and CDR2 is SVGIG (reference sequence). V lost 0 bases to trimming and J lost 2 bases, with 16 bases between them. CDR3 size: 16 residues.

The rearrangement links TRBV6-1 to TRBJ1-1, with D unclear. This CDR3 contains 14 residues. V lost 10 bases to trimming and J lost 0 bases, with 15 bases between them. Germline lookup yields CDR1 MNHNS and CDR2 SASEGT. The CDR3 reads CATRRDTMNTEAFF. The DNA of the CDR3 is TGTGCCACCAGGCGGGATACAATGAACACTGAAGCTTTCTTT.

On this clone: The junction departs from the called germline gene at one end, perhaps through a read error. The CDR3 reads CASSVTHAGQGDFHF. As DNA, the CDR3 is TGCGCCAGCAGCGTGACACATGCGGGACAGGGGGATTTCCACTTC. The gene calls are TRBV5-1 and TRBJ2-5; 11 positions agree with TRBD1. This CDR3 region has 15 residues. Germline values: CDR1 SGHRS, CDR2 YFSETQ.

The chain carries TRBV6-5 and TRBJ2-7; the D call may be TRBD1 or TRBD2 (5 bases each). Trimming shortened V by 8 bases and J by 3 bases, and 17 bases separated the two germline ends. Germline CDR1 MNHEY, CDR2 SVGAGI. The CDR3 has 14 amino acids. DNA of the CDR3: TGTGCCAGCTCCGCGAGGGGCTCTGGCTACGAGCAGTACTTC. Protein: CASSARGSGYEQYF.